The rows below give T cell receptor beta chains drawn from one sample of a study of chemoradiotherapy in HPV16-positive cancers. The method was immunoSEQ multiplex PCR; TCRdb's version includes in-frame clones alone and lacks a portion of them. The table lists approximately 32,000 clones, 70% to 90% of them singletons. Sequenced here: blood, sampled from a patient who underwent chemoradiotherapy. Every receptor here comes from a human donor with HPV-associated anogenital cancer. Each CDR3 is given without its conserved first and last residue.

cdr3_length,v_call,j_call,cdr3_aa
9,TRBV7-2,TRBJ1-1,ASSLIGEAF
11,TRBV5-1,TRBJ1-6,ASSLGADSPLH
12,TRBV7-2,TRBJ2-7,ASSLAPGSYEQY
12,TRBV6-6,TRBJ1-1,ASSQQGASTEAF
9,TRBV6-5,TRBJ2-5,ASSYRETQY
11,TRBV6-5,TRBJ1-1,AGGQLLNTEAF
12,TRBV9,TRBJ1-1,ASSPLIIGTEAF
11,TRBV6-6,TRBJ2-5,ASSTARGETQY
11,TRBV7-2,TRBJ2-2,ASSSANTGELF
13,TRBV7-9,TRBJ2-2,ASSTGTGGIGELF
16,TRBV27,TRBJ2-7,ASSFRAGLAGSSYEQY
14,TRBV7-2,TRBJ2-7,ASSRSPSGPSYEQY
10,TRBV18,TRBJ2-2,ASSPRTGELF
13,TRBV11-2,TRBJ1-2,ASSLDEAFNYGYT
10,TRBV29-1,TRBJ1-1,SVSQTNTEAF
11,TRBV18,TRBJ1-2,ASSPDSKRGYT
13,TRBV29-1,TRBJ2-7,SVLDSGRDSYEQY
12,TRBV30,TRBJ1-3,AGTGDSSGNTIY
15,TRBV19,TRBJ2-6,ASTEPLGSSGANVLT
14,TRBV5-6,TRBJ1-5,ATDFLSWPGNQPQH
12,TRBV10-3,TRBJ1-6,ATGFGQDNSPLH
13,TRBV2,TRBJ1-5,ASSKTGADNQPQH
14,TRBV7-2,TRBJ2-4,ASSLAVGAAKNIQY
12,TRBV30,TRBJ1-4,AWSRGPGHEKLF
9,TRBV5-1,TRBJ2-3,ASSLPDTQY
14,TRBV30,TRBJ1-6,AWSVGQGARNSPLH
13,TRBV6-5,TRBJ2-7,ASRLTPRADYEQY
16,TRBV6-1,TRBJ1-3,ASSEPPGGVISGNTIY
13,TRBV19,TRBJ2-4,ASSGTGPAKNIQY
12,TRBV19,TRBJ1-2,ASSPDRTIYGYT
12,TRBV19,TRBJ1-1,ASSITGEGTEAF
11,TRBV30,TRBJ1-2,AWTHPGLYGYT
15,TRBV11-2,TRBJ2-3,ASSLATSGRASDTQY
11,TRBV29-1,TRBJ2-7,SVEPGQGSEQY
13,TRBV5-5,TRBJ1-4,ASSPMERRNEKLF
11,TRBV7-2,TRBJ1-2,ASSQRQTDGYT
13,TRBV19,TRBJ1-2,ASSRTSNSNYGYT
14,TRBV10-3,TRBJ2-5,AISESTSIIQETQY
11,TRBV4-2,TRBJ1-1,ASSQGRDTEAF
12,TRBV6-5,TRBJ2-7,ASSPQPTSYEQY
10,TRBV6-6,TRBJ2-7,ASSPAVYEQY
12,TRBV5-4,TRBJ1-6,ASSLGGAGSPLH
12,TRBV19,TRBJ2-5,ASTAVGFEGTQY
13,TRBV28,TRBJ1-2,ASSHGRKGISGYT
13,TRBV30,TRBJ1-1,AWTLDRVGNTEAF
11,TRBV7-2,TRBJ1-1,ASSLWGGTEAF
13,TRBV27,TRBJ2-7,ASSFGGTVSYEQY
11,TRBV11-2,TRBJ1-2,ASSSDWDYGYT
13,TRBV5-4,TRBJ1-2,ASSFRQPSSYGYT
9,TRBV7-2,TRBJ2-7,ASSLLYEQY
13,TRBV6-5,TRBJ1-1,ASSTPTSDGGRAF
13,TRBV19,TRBJ2-7,ASSISNRGSYEQY
10,TRBV2,TRBJ1-2,ASRTENYGYT
10,TRBV6-5,TRBJ1-6,ATSGGNSPLH
11,TRBV10-3,TRBJ1-2,AISERADYGYT